This TCR beta chain was profiled in a study of blood T cell repertoires in COVID-19. Study-level background: Spain, Italy and the United States supplied samples that represented acute and convalescent COVID-19. PBMCs, B-cell-depleted T cells, or T cells were the source of the cDNA or gDNA that made up the material.

A Seattle source enrolled patients during active infection and followed them longitudinally. Methods used by the authors: Amplification with reference gene primers provided the estimates of nucleated cell counts. Repertoires were generated with immunoSEQ multiplex PCR, while TCRdb's copy carries only in-frame clones and drops some. V, J and clone size are taken as reported in that table, and D and trimming were inferred from the DNA itself. The sample includes under 200,000 clones, around 79% of them seen just once. The sequence derives from a middle-aged woman with COVID-19, enrolled during active disease. The specimen sequenced was peripheral blood.

The DNA for the CDR3 is TGCGCCAGCAGCTCGCGACAGGAAACTGAAGCTTTCTTT. This sequence encodes CASSSRQETEAFF. The chain uses TRBV5-1 and TRBJ1-1, with D perhaps matching TRBD1 (6 bases). The V gene's germline CDR1 is SGHRS and CDR2 YFSETQ. The CDR3 has 13 amino acids. V was cut by 3 bases and J by 5 bases, with 11 bases left in between. The full variable domain, its missing parts supplied by reference TRBV5-1 and TRBJ1-1, is KAGVTQTPRYLIKTRGQQVTLSCSPISGHRSVSWYQQTPGQGLQFLFEYFSETQRNKGNFPGRFSGRQFSNSRSEMNVSTLELGDSALYLCASSSRQETEAFFGQGTRLTVV.